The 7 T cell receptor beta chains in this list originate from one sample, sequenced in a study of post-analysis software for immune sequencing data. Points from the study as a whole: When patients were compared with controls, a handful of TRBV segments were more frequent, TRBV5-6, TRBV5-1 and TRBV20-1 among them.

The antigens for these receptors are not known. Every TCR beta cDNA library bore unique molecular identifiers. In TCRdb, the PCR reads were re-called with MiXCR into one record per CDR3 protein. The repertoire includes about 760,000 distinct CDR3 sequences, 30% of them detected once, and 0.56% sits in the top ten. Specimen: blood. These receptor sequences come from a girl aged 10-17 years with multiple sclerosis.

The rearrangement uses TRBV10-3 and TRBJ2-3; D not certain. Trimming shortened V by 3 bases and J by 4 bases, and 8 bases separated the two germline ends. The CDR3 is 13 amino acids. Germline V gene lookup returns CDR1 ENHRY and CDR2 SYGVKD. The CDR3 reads CAISDAGPDTQYF. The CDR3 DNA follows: TGTGCCATCAGTGATGCCGGGCCAGATACGCAGTATTTT.

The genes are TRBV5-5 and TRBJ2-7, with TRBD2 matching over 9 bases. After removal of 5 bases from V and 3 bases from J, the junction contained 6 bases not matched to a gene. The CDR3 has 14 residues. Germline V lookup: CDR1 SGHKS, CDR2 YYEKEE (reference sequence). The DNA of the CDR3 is TGTGCCAGCAGAATAGCGGGAGTTGTCTACGAGCAGTACTTC. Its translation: CASRIAGVVYEQYF. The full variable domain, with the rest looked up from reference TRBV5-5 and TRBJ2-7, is DAGVTQSPTHLIKTRGQQVTLRCSPISGHKSVSWYQQVLGQGPQFIFQYYEKEERGRGNFPDRFSARQFPNYSSELNVNALLLGDSALYLCASRIAGVVYEQYFGPGTRLTVT.

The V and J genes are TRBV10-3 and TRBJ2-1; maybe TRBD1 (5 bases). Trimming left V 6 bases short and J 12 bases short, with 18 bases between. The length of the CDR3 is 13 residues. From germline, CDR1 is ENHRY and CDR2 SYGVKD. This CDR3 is CAISNKAGYGQFF. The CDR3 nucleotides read TGTGCCATCAGCAATAAGGCAGGGTACGGGCAGTTCTTC.

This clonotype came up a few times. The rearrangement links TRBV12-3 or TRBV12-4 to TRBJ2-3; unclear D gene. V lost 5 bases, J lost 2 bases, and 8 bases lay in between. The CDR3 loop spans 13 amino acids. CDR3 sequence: CASSQHNTDTQYF. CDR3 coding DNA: TGTGCCAGCAGTCAACATAACACAGATACGCAGTATTTT.

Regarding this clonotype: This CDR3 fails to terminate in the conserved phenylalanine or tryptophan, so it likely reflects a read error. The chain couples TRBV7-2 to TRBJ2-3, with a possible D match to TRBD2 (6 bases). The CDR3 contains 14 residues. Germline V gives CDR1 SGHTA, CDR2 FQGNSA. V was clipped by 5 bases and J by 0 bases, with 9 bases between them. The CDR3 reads CASSHSGSTDTQYV. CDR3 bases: TGTGCCAGCAGCCACAGCGGGAGCACAGATACGCAGTATGTT.

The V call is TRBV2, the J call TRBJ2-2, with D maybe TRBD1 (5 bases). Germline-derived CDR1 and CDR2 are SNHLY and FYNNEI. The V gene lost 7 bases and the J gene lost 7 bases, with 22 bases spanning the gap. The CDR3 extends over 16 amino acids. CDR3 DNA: TGTGCCAGCAAGGGGATCTTAGCAAGGTCCCTCGGGGAGCTGTTTTTT. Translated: CASKGILARSLGELFF.

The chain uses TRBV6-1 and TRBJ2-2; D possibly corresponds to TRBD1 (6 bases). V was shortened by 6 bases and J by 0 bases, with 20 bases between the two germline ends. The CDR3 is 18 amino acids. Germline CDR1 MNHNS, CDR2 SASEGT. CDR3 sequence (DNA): TGTGCCAGCAGCCCCCCAGGGGTCTTGCGGGCGAACACCGGGGAGCTGTTTTTT. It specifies CASSPPGVLRANTGELFF.